The T cell receptor beta chain described here comes from a study of OX40 agonist ivuxolimab in advanced cancers. Overall study findings and caveats: Low normalized T-cell clonal expansion was additionally recorded for some nonresponders.

Here immunoSEQ multiplex PCR was the method, and the copy in TCRdb shows in-frame clones only, minus some. The sample lists over 70,000 clones, roughly 78% occurring once. Germline lookup yields CDR1 LNHDA and CDR2 SQIVND (reference sequence). The CDR3 totals 15 residues. Trimming removed 5 bases at V and 1 base at J, with 14 bases between. Details on this clone: Antigen specificity is unknown.

The receptor was derived from an adult with an advanced solid tumor such as melanoma, head and neck, liver or kidney cancer. V usage is TRBV19 and J usage is TRBJ2-5, with D possibly TRBD2 on 5 matching bases. Sequences were derived from CD4+ or CD8+ T cells sorted from blood, sampled in a trial of the OX40 agonist ivuxolimab. The CDR3 loop is CASSLGAELQETQYF. CDR3 nucleotides: TGTGCCAGTAGTCTAGGAGCGGAGCTCCAAGAGACCCAGTACTTC.